This entry features one TCR beta chain sequence. This sample stems from a study of blood T cells in healthy people across ages. For the second PCR, which ran for roughly 7 to 11 cycles, a sample-barcoded 5' primer and a J-beta primer mix were used. TCRdb independently ran MiXCR on the 5' RACE reads; one entry per CDR3 protein. Of about 640,000 distinct CDR3 sequences in the sample, roughly two fifths were seen once. Sequenced material: blood. This clonotype was obtained from an elderly man in good health.

Written as DNA, the CDR3 is TGTGCCAGCAGCTTAAACAGGGCTCGGCAGTACTTC. Protein: CASSLNRARQYF. J is TRBJ2-7 and V is TRBV7-2; TRBD1 is a possible D gene (6 bases). Germline V lookup: CDR1 SGHTA, CDR2 FQGNSA. This CDR3 comprises 12 residues. V lost 2 bases and J 9 bases, leaving 11 bases between the germline ends.